The following is a T cell receptor (beta chain) sequence with its context. Its cognate antigen is unknown. A much larger clone sits a single nucleotide away, making a read error possible. This entry belongs to a study of tumor and adjacent non-tumor tissue in lung cancer. Study-wide results and caveats: Compared with tumor, normal lung showed significantly lower TCR diversity.

RNA was extracted from bulk tissue without any cell sorting. This non-tumor lung sample came from over 3 cm beyond the tumor edge. Germline CDR1 MGHDK, CDR2 SYGVNS. The length of the CDR3 is 16 residues. Trimming pared 3 bases from V and 5 bases from J, leaving 14 bases between. TCRbeta libraries were built with three rounds of nested PCR, modified from ARM-PCR. TCRdb independently ran MiXCR on the multiplex PCR reads; one entry per CDR3 protein. This table has about 43,000 distinct CDR3 sequences, roughly 60% appearing once. This chain joins TRBV25-1 and TRBJ1-6; D perhaps matches TRBD1 (5 bases). The receptor was derived from a middle-aged man with non-small cell lung cancer. Material for sequencing was distant non-tumor lung tissue. CDR3 in amino acids: CASSESRGRNNSPLHF. In DNA form, the CDR3 reads TGTGCCAGCAGTGAGAGCCGGGGCAGAAATAATTCACCCCTCCACTTT. Supplemented by reference TRBV25-1 and TRBJ1-6, the full variable domain reads EADIYQTPRYLVIGTGKKITLECSQTMGHDKMYWYQQDPGMELHLIHYSYGVNSTEKGDLSSESTVSRIRTEHFPLTLESARPSHTSQYLCASSESRGRNNSPLHFGNGTRLTVT.